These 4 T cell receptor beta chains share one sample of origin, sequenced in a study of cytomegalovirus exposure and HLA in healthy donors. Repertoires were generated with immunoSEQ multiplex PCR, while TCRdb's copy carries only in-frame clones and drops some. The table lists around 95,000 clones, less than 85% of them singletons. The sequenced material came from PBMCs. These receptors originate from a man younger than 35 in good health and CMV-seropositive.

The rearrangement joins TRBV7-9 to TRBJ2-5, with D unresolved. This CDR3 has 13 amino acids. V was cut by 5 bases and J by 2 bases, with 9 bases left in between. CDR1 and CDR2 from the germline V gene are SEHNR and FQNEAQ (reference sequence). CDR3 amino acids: CASSRYGQETQYF. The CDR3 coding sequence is TGTGCCAGCAGCAGATACGGTCAAGAGACCCAGTACTTC.

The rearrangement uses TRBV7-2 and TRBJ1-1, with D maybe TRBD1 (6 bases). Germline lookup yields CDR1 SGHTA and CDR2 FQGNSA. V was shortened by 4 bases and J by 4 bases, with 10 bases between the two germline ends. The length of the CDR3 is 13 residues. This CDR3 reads CASSSDRSTEAFF. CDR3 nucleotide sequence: TGTGCCAGCAGCTCCGACAGGTCCACTGAAGCTTTCTTT. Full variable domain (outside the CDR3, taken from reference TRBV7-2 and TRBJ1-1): GAGVSQSPSNKVTEKGKDVELRCDPISGHTALYWYRQSLGQGLEFLIYFQGNSAPDKSGLPSDRFSAERTGGSVSTLTIQRTQQEDSAVYLCASSSDRSTEAFFGQGTRLTVV.

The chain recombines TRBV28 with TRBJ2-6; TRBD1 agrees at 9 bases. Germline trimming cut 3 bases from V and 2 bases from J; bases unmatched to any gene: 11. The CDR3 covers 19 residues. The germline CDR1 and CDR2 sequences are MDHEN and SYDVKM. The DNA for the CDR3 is TGTGCCAGCAGTTTTGGGACAGGGCTCTTCCTCACTGGGGCCAACGTCCTGACTTTC. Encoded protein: CASSFGTGLFLTGANVLTF. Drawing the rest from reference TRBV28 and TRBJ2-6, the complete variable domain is DVKVTQSSRYLVKRTGEKVFLECVQDMDHENMFWYRQDPGLGLRLIYFSYDVKMKEKGDIPEGYSVSREKKERFSLILESASTNQTSMYLCASSFGTGLFLTGANVLTFGAGSRLTVL.

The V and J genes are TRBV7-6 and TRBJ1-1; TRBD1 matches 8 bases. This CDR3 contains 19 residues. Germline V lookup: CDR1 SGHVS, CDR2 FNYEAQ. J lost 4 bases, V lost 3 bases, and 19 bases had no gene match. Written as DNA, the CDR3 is TGTGCCAGCAGCTTGGTGCGAGGACAGGGAGGTGAGGGGAGCACTGAAGCTTTCTTT. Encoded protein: CASSLVRGQGGEGSTEAFF.